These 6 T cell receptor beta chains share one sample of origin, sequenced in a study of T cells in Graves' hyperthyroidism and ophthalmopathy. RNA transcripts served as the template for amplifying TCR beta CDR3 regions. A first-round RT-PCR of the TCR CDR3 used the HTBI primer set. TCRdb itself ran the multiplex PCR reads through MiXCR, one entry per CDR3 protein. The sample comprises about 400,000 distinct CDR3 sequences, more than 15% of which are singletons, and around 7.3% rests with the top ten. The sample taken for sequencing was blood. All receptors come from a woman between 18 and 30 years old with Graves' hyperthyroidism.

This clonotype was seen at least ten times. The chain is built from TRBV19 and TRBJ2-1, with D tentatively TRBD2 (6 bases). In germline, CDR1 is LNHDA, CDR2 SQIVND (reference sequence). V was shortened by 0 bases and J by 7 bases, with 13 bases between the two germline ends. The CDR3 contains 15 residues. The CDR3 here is CASSIEGRAGNEQFF. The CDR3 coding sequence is TGTGCCAGTAGTATAGAGGGCAGGGCGGGGAATGAGCAGTTCTTC.

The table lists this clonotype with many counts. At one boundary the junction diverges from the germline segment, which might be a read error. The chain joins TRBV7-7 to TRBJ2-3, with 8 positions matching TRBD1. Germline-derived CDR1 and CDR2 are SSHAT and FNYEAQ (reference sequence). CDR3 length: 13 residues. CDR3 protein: CASSLGQGDTQYF. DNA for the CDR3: TGTGCTAGCAGCTTAGGACAGGGCGATACGCAGTATTTT.

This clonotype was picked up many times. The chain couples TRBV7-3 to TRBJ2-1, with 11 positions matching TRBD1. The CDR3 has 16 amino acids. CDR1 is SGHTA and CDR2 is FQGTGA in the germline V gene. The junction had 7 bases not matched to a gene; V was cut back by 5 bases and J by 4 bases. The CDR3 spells CASSIRGTGGYNEQFF. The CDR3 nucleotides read TGTGCCAGCAGCATTCGGGGGACAGGGGGGTACAATGAGCAGTTCTTC. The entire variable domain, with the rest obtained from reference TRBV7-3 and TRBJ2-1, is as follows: GAGVSQTPSNKVTEKGKYVELRCDPISGHTALYWYRQSLGQGPEFLIYFQGTGAADDSGLPNDRFFAVRPEGSVSTLKIQRTERGDSAVYLCASSIRGTGGYNEQFFGPGTRLTVL.

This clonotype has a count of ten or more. This CDR3 reads CASSTRWGTDSYEQYF. The CDR3 nucleotides are TGTGCCAGCAGTACCCGTTGGGGGACCGACTCCTACGAGCAGTACTTC. The rearrangement joins TRBV12-3 or TRBV12-4 to TRBJ2-7; D assignment may be TRBD1 or TRBD2 (5 bases each). This CDR3 contains 16 residues. Between the trimmed V and J ends, which lost 5 bases and 0 bases, there was a span of 17 bases.

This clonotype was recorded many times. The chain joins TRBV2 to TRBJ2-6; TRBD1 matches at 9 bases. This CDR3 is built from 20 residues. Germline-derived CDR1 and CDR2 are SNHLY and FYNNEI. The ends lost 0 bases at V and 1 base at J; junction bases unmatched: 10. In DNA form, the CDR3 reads TGTGCCAGCAGTGAAGCTGTTTGGACAGGGGTGGCGTCTGGGGCCAACGTCCTGACTTTC. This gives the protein CASSEAVWTGVASGANVLTF.

The CDR3 reads CASGLPPTGGYTF. Here the CDR3 DNA reads TGTGCCAGCGGTCTGCCACCCACAGGTGGCTACACCTTC. V usage is TRBV12-3 or TRBV12-4 and J usage is TRBJ1-2; D is perhaps TRBD1 (5 bases). The ends were cut back, 8 bases at V and 7 bases at J, with 17 bases in the middle. The CDR3 consists of 13 residues.